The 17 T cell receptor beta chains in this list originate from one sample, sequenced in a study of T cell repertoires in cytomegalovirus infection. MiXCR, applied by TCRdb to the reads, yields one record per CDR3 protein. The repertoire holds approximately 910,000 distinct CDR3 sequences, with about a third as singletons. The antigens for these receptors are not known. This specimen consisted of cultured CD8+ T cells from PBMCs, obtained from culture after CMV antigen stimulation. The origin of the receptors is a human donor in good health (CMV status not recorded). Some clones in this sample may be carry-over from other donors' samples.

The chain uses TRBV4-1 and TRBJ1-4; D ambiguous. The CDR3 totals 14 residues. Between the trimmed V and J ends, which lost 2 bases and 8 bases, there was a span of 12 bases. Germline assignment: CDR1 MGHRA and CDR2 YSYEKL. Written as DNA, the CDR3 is TGCGCCAGCAGCCAATTCGACTTAGTAGAAAAACTGTTTTTT. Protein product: CASSQFDLVEKLFF.

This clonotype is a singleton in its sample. This CDR3 is CSAPQQGRNGYTF. CDR3 nucleotides: TGCAGCGCCCCCCAACAGGGTCGGAATGGCTACACCTTC. This chain uses TRBV29-1 with TRBJ1-2, with D perhaps TRBD1 (6 bases). V lost 7 bases and J lost 6, with 18 bases in between. The CDR3 consists of 13 residues. Germline V CDR1 and CDR2: SQVTM, ANQGSEA.

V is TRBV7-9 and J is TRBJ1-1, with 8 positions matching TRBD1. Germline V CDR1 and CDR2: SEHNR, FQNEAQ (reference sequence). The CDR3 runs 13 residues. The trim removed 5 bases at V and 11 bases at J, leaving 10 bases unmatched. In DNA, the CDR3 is TGTGCCAGCAGCCTCTGGGCGACAGGGGACGCTTTCTTT. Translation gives CASSLWATGDAFF.

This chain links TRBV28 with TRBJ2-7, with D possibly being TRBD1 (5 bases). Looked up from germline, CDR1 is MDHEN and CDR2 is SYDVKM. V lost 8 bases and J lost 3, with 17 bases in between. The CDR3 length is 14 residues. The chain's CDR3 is CASRVEQGYYEQYF. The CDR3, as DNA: TGTGCCAGCCGTGTGGAGCAGGGTTACTACGAGCAGTACTTC.

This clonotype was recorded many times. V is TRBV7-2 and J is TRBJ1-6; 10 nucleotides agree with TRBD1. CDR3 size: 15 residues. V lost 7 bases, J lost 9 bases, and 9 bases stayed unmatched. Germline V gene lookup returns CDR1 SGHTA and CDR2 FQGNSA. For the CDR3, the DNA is TGTGCCAGCACCACCACCGGGACAGGGGTTTCACCCCTCCACTTT. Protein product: CASTTTGTGVSPLHF.

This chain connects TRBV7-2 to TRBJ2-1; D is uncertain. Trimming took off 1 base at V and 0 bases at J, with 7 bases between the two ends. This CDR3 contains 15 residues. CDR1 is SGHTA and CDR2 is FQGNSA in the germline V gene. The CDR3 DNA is TGTGCCAGCAGCTTAGACCCAGACTCCTACAATGAGCAGTTCTTC. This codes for CASSLDPDSYNEQFF.

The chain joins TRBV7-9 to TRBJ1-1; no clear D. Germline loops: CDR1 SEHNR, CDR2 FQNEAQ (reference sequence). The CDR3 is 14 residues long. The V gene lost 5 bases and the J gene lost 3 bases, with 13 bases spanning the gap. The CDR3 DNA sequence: TGTGCCAGCAGCCCCCTACTGCGTGACACTGAAGCTTTCTTT. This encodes CASSPLLRDTEAFF.

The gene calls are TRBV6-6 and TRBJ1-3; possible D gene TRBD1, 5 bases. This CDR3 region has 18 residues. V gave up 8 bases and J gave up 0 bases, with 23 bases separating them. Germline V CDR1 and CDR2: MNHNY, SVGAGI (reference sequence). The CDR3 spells CASPLLGTGRDSGNTIYF. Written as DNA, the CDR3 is TGTGCCAGCCCCCTATTGGGGACGGGTCGGGACTCTGGAAACACCATATATTTT.

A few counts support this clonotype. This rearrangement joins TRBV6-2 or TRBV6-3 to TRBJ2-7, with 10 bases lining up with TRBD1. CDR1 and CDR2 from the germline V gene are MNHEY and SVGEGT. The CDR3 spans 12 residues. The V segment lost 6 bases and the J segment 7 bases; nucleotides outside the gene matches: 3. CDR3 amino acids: CASSRGQGEQYV. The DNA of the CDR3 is TGTGCCAGCAGCCGGGGACAGGGGGAGCAGTACGTC.

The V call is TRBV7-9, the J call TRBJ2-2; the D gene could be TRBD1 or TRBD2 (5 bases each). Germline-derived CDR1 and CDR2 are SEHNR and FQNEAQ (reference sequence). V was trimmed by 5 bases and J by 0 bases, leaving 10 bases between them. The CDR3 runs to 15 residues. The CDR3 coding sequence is TGTGCCAGCAGCCCTTGGGACGCGAACACCGGGGAGCTGTTTTTT. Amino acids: CASSPWDANTGELFF.

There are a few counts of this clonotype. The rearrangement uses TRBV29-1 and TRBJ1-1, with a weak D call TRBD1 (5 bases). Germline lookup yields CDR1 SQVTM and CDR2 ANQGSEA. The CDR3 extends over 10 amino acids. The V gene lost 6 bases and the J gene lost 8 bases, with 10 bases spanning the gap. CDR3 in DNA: TGCAGCGTAGGGGTTCGCGAAGCTTTCTTT. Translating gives CSVGVREAFF.

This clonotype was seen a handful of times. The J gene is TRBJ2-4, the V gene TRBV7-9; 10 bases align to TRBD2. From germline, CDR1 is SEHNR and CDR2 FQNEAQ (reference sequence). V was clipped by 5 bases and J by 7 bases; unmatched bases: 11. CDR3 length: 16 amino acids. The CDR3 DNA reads TGTGCCAGCAGCCCTCGGGTCCTAGCGGGGGAGAACATTCAGTACTTC. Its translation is CASSPRVLAGENIQYF. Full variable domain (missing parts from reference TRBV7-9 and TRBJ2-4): DTGVSQNPRHKITKRGQNVTFRCDPISEHNRLYWYRQTLGQGPEFLTYFQNEAQLEKSRLLSDRFSAERPKGSFSTLEIQRTEQGDSAMYLCASSPRVLAGENIQYFGAGTRLSVL.

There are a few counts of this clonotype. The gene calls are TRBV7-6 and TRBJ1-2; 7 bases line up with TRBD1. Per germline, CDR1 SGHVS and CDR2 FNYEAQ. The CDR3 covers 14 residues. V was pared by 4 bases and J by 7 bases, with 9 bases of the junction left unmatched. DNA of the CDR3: TGTGCCAGCAGCTCAGAAGAGGGGGCCGGTGGCTACACCTTC. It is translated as CASSSEEGAGGYTF.

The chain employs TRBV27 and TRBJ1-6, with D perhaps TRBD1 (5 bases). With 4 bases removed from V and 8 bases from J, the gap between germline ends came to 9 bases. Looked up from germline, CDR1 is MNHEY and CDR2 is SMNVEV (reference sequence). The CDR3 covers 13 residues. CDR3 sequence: CASSYQGYSPLHF. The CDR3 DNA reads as TGTGCCAGCAGTTACCAGGGATATTCACCCCTCCACTTT.

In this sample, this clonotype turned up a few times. As DNA, the CDR3 is TGTGCCAGCAACGGGGGCTCAGCCGGGGAGCTGTTTTTT. Amino acid sequence: CASNGGSAGELFF. The chain recombines TRBV7-9 with TRBJ2-2; D is perhaps TRBD1 or TRBD2 (6 bases each). Per germline, CDR1 SEHNR and CDR2 FQNEAQ (reference sequence). Trimming removed 7 bases from V and 6 bases from J, with 12 bases in between. The CDR3 is made up of 13 amino acids.

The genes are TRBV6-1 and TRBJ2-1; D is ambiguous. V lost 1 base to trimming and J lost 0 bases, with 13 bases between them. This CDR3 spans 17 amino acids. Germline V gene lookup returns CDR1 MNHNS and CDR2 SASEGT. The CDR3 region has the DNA TGTGCCAGCAGTGAAGAAGCCGAGATCATCTCCTACAATGAGCAGTTCTTC. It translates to CASSEEAEIISYNEQFF.

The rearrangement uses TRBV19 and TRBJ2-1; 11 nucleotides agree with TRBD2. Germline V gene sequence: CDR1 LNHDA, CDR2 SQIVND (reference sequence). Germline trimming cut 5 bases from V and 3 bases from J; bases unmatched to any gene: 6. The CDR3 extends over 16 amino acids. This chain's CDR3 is CASSGHSGGDYNEQFF. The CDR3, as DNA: TGTGCCAGTAGTGGGCATAGCGGGGGGGACTACAATGAGCAGTTCTTC.